This T cell receptor (beta chain) was recovered during a study of blood T cell repertoires in COVID-19. Study summary: Acute and convalescent COVID-19 samples came from the United States, Italy and Spain. PBMCs, B-cell-depleted T cells, or T cells were the source of the cDNA or gDNA that made up the material.

Original analysis: Nucleated cell counts were estimated from reference gene primer amplification. Using immunoSEQ multiplex PCR, the repertoire was profiled, and TCRdb retains in-frame clones only, with some absent. V and J calls and clone size are as listed in that table; D and trimming were resolved from the DNA. The sample lists a few hundred thousand clones, about 83% seen once, with 6.2% in the top ten. The ends lost 5 bases at V and 5 bases at J; junction bases unmatched: 9. The CDR3 contains 16 residues. The germline V gene encodes CDR1 MNHEY and CDR2 SMNVEV (reference sequence). The chain joins TRBV27 to TRBJ2-2; 9 nucleotides line up with TRBD1. This TCR was sampled from a man between 60 and 75 years old who had recovered from COVID-19. Sequencing was done on a sample of peripheral blood. CDR3 sequence: CASSLQGAPRTGELFF. As DNA, the CDR3 is TGTGCCAGCAGTCTACAGGGGGCCCCCCGGACCGGGGAGCTGTTTTTT.